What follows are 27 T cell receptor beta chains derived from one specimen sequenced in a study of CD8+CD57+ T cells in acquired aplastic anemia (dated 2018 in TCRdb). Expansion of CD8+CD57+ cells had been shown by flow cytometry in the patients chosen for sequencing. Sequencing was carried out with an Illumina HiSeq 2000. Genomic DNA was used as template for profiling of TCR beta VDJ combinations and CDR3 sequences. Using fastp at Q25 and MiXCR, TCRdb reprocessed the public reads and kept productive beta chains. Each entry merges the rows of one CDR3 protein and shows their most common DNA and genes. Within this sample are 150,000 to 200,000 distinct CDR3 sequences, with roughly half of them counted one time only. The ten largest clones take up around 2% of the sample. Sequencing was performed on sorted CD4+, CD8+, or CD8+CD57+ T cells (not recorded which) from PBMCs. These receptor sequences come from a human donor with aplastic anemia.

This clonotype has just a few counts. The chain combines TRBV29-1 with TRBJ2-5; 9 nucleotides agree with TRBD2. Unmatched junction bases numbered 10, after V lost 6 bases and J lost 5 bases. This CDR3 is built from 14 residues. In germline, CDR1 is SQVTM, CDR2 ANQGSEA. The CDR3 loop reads CSVASGANQETQYF. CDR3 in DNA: TGCAGCGTGGCTAGCGGGGCGAATCAGGAGACCCAGTACTTC.

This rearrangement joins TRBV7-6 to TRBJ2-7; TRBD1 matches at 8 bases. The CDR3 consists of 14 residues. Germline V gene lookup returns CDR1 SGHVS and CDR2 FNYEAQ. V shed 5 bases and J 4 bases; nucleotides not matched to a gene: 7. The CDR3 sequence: CASSIAGGAYEQYF. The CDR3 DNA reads TGTGCCAGCAGCATCGCAGGGGGCGCGTACGAGCAGTACTTC.

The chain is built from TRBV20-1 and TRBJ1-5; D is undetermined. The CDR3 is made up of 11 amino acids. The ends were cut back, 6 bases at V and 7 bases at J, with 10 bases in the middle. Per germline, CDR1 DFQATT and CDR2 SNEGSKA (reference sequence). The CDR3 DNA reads TGCAGTGCCCCAGGAATCCAGCCCCAGCATTTT. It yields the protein CSAPGIQPQHF.

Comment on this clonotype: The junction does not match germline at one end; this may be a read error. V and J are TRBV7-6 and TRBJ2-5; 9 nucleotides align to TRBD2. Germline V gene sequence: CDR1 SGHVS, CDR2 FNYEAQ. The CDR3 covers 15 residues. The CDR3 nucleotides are TGTGCCAGCAGCTTAGGTGTTAGCGGGGGTGAGATCCAGTACTTC. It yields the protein CASSLGVSGGEIQYF.

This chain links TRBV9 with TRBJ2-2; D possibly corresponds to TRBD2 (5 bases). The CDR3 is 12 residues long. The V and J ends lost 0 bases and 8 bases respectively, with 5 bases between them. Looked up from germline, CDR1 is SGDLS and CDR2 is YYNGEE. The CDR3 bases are TGTGCCAGCAGCGTAGGCGGGGGGGAGCTGTTTTTT. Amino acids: CASSVGGGELFF.

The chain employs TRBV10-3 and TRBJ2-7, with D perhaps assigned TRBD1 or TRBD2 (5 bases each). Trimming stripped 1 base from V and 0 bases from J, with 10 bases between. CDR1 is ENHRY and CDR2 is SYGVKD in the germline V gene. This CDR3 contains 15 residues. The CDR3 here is CAISEWDATSYEQYF. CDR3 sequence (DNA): TGTGCCATCAGTGAGTGGGACGCTACCTCCTACGAGCAGTACTTC.

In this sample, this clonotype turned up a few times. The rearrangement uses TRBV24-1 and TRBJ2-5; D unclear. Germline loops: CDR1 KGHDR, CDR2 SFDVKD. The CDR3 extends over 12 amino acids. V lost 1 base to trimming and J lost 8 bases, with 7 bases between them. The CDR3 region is CATSDLSYTQYF. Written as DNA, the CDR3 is TGTGCCACCAGTGATTTATCATACACCCAGTACTTC.

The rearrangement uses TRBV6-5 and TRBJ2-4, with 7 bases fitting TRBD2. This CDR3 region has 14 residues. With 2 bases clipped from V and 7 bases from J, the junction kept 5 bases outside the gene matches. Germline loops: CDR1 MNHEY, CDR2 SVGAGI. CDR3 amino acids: CASSYGRVRNIQYF. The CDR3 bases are TGTGCCAGCAGTTACGGGAGGGTTCGGAACATTCAGTACTTC.

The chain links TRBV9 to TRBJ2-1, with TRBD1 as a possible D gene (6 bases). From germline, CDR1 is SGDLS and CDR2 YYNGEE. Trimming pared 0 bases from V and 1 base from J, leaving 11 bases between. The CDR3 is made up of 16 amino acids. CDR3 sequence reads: CASSVEARGSYNEQFF. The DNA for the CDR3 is TGTGCCAGCAGCGTAGAGGCCAGGGGATCCTACAATGAGCAGTTCTTC.

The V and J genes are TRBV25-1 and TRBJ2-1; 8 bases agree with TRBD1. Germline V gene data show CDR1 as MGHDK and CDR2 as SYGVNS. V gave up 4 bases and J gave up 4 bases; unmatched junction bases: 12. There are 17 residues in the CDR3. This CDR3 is CASSGFSGTGSYNEQFF. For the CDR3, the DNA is TGTGCCAGCAGTGGCTTCTCCGGGACAGGTTCTTACAATGAGCAGTTCTTC. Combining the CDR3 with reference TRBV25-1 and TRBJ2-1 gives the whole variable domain EADIYQTPRYLVIGTGKKITLECSQTMGHDKMYWYQQDPGMELHLIHYSYGVNSTEKGDLSSESTVSRIRTEHFPLTLESARPSHTSQYLCASSGFSGTGSYNEQFFGPGTRLTVL.

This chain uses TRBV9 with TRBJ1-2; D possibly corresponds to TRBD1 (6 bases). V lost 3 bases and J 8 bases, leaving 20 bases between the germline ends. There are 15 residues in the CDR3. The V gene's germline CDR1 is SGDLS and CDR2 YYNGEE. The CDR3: CASSASWAGVIGYTF. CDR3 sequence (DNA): TGTGCCAGCAGCGCTAGTTGGGCAGGGGTGATAGGCTACACCTTC.

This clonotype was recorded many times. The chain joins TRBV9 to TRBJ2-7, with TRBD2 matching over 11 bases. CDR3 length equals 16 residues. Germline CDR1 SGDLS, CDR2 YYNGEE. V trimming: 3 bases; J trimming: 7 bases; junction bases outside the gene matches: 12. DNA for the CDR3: TGTGCCAGCAGCGCTATAGCGGGAGGGCTTCCGGGGGAGCAGTACTTC. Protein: CASSAIAGGLPGEQYF.

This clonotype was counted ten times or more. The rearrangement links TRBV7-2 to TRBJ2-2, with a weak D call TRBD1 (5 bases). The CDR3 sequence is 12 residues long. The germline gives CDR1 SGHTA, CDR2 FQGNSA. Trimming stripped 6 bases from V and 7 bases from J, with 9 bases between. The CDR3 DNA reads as TGTGCCAGCAGGGGGCTGGGCGGGGAGCTGTTTTTT. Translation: CASRGLGGELFF.

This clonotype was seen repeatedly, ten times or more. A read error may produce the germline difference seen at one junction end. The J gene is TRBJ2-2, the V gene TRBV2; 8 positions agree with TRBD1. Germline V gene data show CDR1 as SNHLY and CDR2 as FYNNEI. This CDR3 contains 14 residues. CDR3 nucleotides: TGCGCCAGCAGCTGGACAGGGACCACCGGGGAGCTGTTTTTT. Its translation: CASSWTGTTGELFF.

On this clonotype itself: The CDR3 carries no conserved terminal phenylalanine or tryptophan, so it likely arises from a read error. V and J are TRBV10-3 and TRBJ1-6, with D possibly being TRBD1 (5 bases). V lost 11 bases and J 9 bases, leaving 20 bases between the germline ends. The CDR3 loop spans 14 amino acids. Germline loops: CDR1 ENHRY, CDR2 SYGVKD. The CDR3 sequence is CAGRQLGTASPLHL. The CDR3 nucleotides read TGTGCCGGGAGGCAACTAGGGACGGCTTCACCCCTCCACCTT.

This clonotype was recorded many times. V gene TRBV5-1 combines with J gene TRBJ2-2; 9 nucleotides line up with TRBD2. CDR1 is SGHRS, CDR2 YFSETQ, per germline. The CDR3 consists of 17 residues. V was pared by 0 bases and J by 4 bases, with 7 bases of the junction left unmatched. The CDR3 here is CASSLASGRMSTGELFF. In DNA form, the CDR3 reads TGCGCCAGCAGCTTGGCCAGCGGGAGGATGAGCACCGGGGAGCTGTTTTTT.

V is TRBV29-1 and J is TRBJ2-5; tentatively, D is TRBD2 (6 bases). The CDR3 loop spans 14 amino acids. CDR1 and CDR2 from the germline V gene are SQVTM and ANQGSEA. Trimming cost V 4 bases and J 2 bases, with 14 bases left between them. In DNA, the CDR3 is TGCAGCGTTGCGTGGAGGACTACACAAGAGACCCAGTACTTC. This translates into CSVAWRTTQETQYF.

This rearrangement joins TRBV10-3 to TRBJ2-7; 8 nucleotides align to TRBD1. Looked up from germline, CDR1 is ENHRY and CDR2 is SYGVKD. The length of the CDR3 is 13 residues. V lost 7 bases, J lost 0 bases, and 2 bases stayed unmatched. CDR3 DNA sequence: TGTGCCATCACAGGACAGGGCTCCTACGAGCAGTACTTC. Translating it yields CAITGQGSYEQYF.

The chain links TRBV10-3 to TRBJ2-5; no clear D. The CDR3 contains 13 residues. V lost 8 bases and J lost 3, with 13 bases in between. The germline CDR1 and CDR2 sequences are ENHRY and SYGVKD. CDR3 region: CAIGGQQKETQYF. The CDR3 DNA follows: TGTGCCATCGGTGGTCAGCAAAAAGAGACCCAGTACTTC.

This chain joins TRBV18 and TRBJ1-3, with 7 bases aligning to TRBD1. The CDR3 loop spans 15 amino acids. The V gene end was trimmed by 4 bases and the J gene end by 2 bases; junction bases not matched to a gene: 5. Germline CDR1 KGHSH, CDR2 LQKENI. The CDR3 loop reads CASSRDRVAGNTIYF. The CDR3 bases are TGTGCCAGCTCACGCGACAGGGTGGCTGGAAACACCATATATTTT.

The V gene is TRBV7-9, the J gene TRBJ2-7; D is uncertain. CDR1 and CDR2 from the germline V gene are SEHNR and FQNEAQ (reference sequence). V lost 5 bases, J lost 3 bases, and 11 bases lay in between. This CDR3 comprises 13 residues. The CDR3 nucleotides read TGTGCCAGCAGCCCCCCCGGTCTCTACGAGCAGTACTTC. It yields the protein CASSPPGLYEQYF.

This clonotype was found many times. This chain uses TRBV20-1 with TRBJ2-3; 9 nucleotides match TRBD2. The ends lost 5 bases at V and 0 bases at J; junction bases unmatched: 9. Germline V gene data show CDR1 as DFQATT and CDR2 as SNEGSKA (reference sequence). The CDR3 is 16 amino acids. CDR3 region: CSARSKLAGSTDTQYF. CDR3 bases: TGCAGTGCTCGTTCAAAGCTAGCGGGGAGCACAGATACGCAGTATTTT.

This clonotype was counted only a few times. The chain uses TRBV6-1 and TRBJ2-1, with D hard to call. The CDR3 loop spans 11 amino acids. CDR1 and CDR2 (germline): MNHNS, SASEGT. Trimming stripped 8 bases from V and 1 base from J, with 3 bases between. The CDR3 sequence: CASGSYNEQFF. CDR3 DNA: TGTGCCAGCGGGTCCTACAATGAGCAGTTCTTC.

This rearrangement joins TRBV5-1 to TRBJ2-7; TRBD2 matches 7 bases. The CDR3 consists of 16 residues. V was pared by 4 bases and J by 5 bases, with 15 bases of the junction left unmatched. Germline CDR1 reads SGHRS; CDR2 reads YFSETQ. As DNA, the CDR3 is TGCGCCAGCAGCATGGTGGCTAGCGGAGGCCCCGACGAGCAGTACTTC. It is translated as CASSMVASGGPDEQYF. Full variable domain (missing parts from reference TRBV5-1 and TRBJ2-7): KAGVTQTPRYLIKTRGQQVTLSCSPISGHRSVSWYQQTPGQGLQFLFEYFSETQRNKGNFPGRFSGRQFSNSRSEMNVSTLELGDSALYLCASSMVASGGPDEQYFGPGTRLTVT.

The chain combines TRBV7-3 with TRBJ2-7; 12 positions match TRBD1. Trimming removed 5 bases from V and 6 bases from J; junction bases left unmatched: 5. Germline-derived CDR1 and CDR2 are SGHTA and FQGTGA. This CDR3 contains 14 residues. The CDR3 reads CASSPSGQGAEQYF. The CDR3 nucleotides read TGTGCCAGCAGCCCCTCGGGACAGGGGGCCGAGCAGTACTTC. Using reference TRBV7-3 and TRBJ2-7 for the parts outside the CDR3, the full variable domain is GAGVSQTPSNKVTEKGKYVELRCDPISGHTALYWYRQSLGQGPEFLIYFQGTGAADDSGLPNDRFFAVRPEGSVSTLKIQRTERGDSAVYLCASSPSGQGAEQYFGPGTRLTVT.

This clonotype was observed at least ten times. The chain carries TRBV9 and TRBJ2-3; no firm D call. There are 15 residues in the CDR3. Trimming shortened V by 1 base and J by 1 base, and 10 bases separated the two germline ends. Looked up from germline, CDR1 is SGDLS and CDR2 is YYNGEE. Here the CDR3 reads CASSVRPAGTDTQYF. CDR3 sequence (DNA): TGTGCCAGCAGCGTACGGCCGGCTGGCACAGATACGCAGTATTTT.

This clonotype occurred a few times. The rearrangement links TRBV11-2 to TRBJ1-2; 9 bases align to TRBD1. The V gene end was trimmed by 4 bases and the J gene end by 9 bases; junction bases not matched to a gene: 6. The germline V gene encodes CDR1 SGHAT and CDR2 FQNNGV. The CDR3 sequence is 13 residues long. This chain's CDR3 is CASSSGTGSRYTF. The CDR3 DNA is TGTGCCAGCAGCTCAGGGACAGGGAGTCGCTACACCTTC.